Listed below are T cell receptor beta chains from one sample, sequenced in a study of OX40 agonist ivuxolimab in advanced cancers. The table came from immunoSEQ multiplex PCR; TCRdb's copy has only in-frame clones and leaves some out. The sample yields about 84,000 clones, about four fifths seen once. The sequenced sample was CD4+ or CD8+ T cells sorted from blood, obtained in a trial of the OX40 agonist ivuxolimab. These receptors all stem from an adult with an advanced solid tumor such as melanoma, head and neck, liver or kidney cancer. Both conserved end residues are part of each CDR3. The D gene is left open where the match is weak. The size entry is marked missing in some rows and otherwise reads once, few, many or a size class.

d_call,j_call,v_call,clone_size,cdr3_nt,cdr3_aa
-,TRBJ1-2,TRBV9,-,TGTGCCAGCAGCGTAGCCGGGGCAGGTGGCTACACCTTC,CASSVAGAGGYTF
-,TRBJ1-1,TRBV27,-,TGTGCCAGCAGCCTCCTTAACGGAAACACTGAAGCTTTCTTT,CASSLLNGNTEAFF
TRBD1,TRBJ2-2,TRBV2,-,TGTGCCAGCAGTCCGACAGGGGTCGCCGGGGAGCTGTTTTTT,CASSPTGVAGELFF
-,TRBJ1-6,TRBV5-4,-,TGTGCCAGCAGCTTGGCAGAGGATTCACCCCTCCACTTT,CASSLAEDSPLHF
-,TRBJ1-6,TRBV28,few,TGTGCCAGCAGTCCCCCGGGACTAAATTCACCCCTCCACTTT,CASSPPGLNSPLHF
-,TRBJ2-3,TRBV7-6,-,TGTGCCAGCAGCTTTGGGAAGACGCCAGATACGCAGTATTTT,CASSFGKTPDTQYF
-,TRBJ2-3,TRBV19,-,TGTGCCAGCTCCTGGACAGTCCCATCAGATACGCAGTATTTT,CASSWTVPSDTQYF
-,TRBJ1-3,TRBV2,-,TGTGCCAGCAGTGTATCCAGCCCTGGAAACACCATATATTTT,CASSVSSPGNTIYF
-,TRBJ2-5,TRBV20-1,once,TGCAGTGCTAGAGTTGGGACCCAGTACTTC,CSARVGTQYF
-,TRBJ1-1,TRBV7-2,once,TGTGCCAGCAGCTTAGTAAGGGGGAACACTGAAGCTTTCTTT,CASSLVRGNTEAFF
TRBD1,TRBJ1-3,TRBV7-3,-,TGTGCCAGCAGCCGACAGGGGTTCCTTAGAAGTTCTGGAAACACCATATATTTT,CASSRQGFLRSSGNTIYF
-,TRBJ2-5,TRBV5-1,-,TGCGCCAGCAGCTTCTCATCGGGGGCTGAGACCCAGTACTTC,CASSFSSGAETQYF
-,TRBJ2-5,TRBV10-2,-,TGCGCCAGCAGCGCCGGGGACCTCCGGCCCCAGTACTTC,CASSAGDLRPQYF
TRBD2,TRBJ2-1,TRBV7-9,-,TGTGCCAGCAGCCCCGCCGGGGGGGGGAACAATGAGCAGTTCTTC,CASSPAGGGNNEQFF
-,TRBJ2-6,TRBV28,-,TGTGCCAGCAGAACCAGGGTTTTTGGGGCCAACGTCCTGACTTTC,CASRTRVFGANVLTF
-,TRBJ2-2,TRBV15,-,TGTGCCACCAGCAGAGATAGGAGCGACACCGGGGAGCTGTTTTTT,CATSRDRSDTGELFF
TRBD2,TRBJ2-1,TRBV19,-,TGTGCCAGTAGTATTCGGGAGGGTTTCTACAATGAGCAGTTCTTC,CASSIREGFYNEQFF
-,TRBJ1-2,TRBV28,-,TGTGCCAGCAGTTTTCCCCAGGGAAGTAGCTATGGCTACACCTTC,CASSFPQGSSYGYTF
TRBD1,TRBJ2-6,TRBV9,-,TGTGCCAGCAGCGTAGGACAGGGATGGGCCAACGTCCTGACTTTC,CASSVGQGWANVLTF
-,TRBJ2-3,TRBV5-1,-,TGCGCCAGCACAGAGGGGGGGCAGGGTGGAGATACGCAGTATTTT,CASTEGGQGGDTQYF
TRBD2,TRBJ2-7,TRBV28,-,TGTGCCAGCAGTTTAGCTAGCGGGGTTGGAGAGCAGTACTTC,CASSLASGVGEQYF
TRBD1,TRBJ2-5,TRBV18,-,TGTGCCAGCTCGCTAAATACAGGGGACGGAGAGACCCAGTACTTC,CASSLNTGDGETQYF
TRBD1,TRBJ2-2,TRBV18,-,TGTGCCAGCTCACCTCGGGACAGTACCGGGGAGCTGTTTTTT,CASSPRDSTGELFF
TRBD1,TRBJ2-1,TRBV15,-,TGTGCCACCAGCAGAGAAGGGACAGGGTTTTTATATGAGCAGTTCTTC,CATSREGTGFLYEQFF
TRBD1,TRBJ1-1,TRBV14,-,TGTGCCAGCAGCCACCAGGGGGTTGCTGAAGCTTTCTTT,CASSHQGVAEAFF
-,TRBJ1-2,TRBV6-5,once,TGTGCCAGCAGTTACGGGGAAGGCGGTGGCTACACCTTC,CASSYGEGGGYTF